Listed here are 14 T cell receptor beta chains from one sample, sequenced in a study of molecular identifiers for immune sequencing clone quantification. From the PCR reads, TCRdb called clonotypes with MiXCR, one entry per CDR3 protein. The sample gives 60,000 to 70,000 distinct CDR3 sequences, less than 20% of which show up once; around 1.4% is in the top ten. The sequenced material came from naive CD8+ T cells from blood, with Jurkat cell RNA spiked in. Subset indicated: FACS-sorted CD8+CD4-CCR7+CD45RA+ naive T cells. The source is a human donor in good health. Some libraries in this study had Jurkat cell RNA spiked in.

This clonotype was recorded many times. This sequence joins TRBV4-1 and TRBJ2-4; D is unresolved. In germline, CDR1 is MGHRA, CDR2 YSYEKL. The length of the CDR3 is 15 residues. V lost 2 bases and J 2 bases, leaving 10 bases between the germline ends. As DNA, the CDR3 is TGCGCCAGCAGCCAAAGGCCAGGCACCAAAAACATTCAGTACTTC. Amino acids: CASSQRPGTKNIQYF.

This clonotype has only a few counts. This may arise from a read error, as a much more abundant clone is one base away. This chain connects TRBV5-1 to TRBJ2-3, with TRBD2 matching 13 bases. Germline-derived CDR1 and CDR2 are SGHRS and YFSETQ. J lost 8 bases, V lost 4 bases, and 10 bases had no gene match. The CDR3 is 16 residues long. The CDR3 DNA reads TGCGCCAGCAGCCTAGGACTAGCGGGAGTGGAAGGTACGCAGTATTTT. This encodes CASSLGLAGVEGTQYF.

This clonotype has a count of ten or more. The V gene is TRBV5-1, the J gene TRBJ2-7; 10 bases are shared with TRBD1. Germline CDR1 and CDR2: SGHRS and YFSETQ. V shed 0 bases, J shed 4 bases, and the junction held 1 base outside the gene matches. This CDR3 contains 14 residues. The CDR3 DNA is TGCGCCAGCAGCTTGGTGGGACAGGGGTACGAGCAGTACTTC. It is translated as CASSLVGQGYEQYF.

Details on this clonotype: Since a much larger clone is just one base distant, this may be a read error. The J gene is TRBJ2-7, the V gene TRBV5-1; 8 positions match TRBD2. The CDR3 spans 15 residues. Germline V gene sequence: CDR1 SGHRS, CDR2 YFSETQ. V dropped 1 base and J dropped 5; count of bases not matched to a gene: 8. The DNA of the CDR3 is TGCGCCAGCAGCTTGACGGACAGCGGGAGCGACGAGCAGTACTTC. Amino acids: CASSLTDSGSDEQYF.

This clonotype was counted many times. This chain joins TRBV7-9 and TRBJ2-3, with 7 bases lining up with TRBD2. Per the germline V gene, CDR1 is SEHNR and CDR2 is FQNEAQ (reference sequence). V was clipped by 5 bases and J by 4 bases; unmatched bases: 6. The CDR3 sequence is 14 residues long. The chain's CDR3 is CASSERDGPDTQYF. CDR3 DNA sequence: TGTGCCAGCAGCGAGCGGGACGGTCCAGATACGCAGTATTTT.

This clonotype was recorded many times. The rearrangement links TRBV6-2 or TRBV6-3 to TRBJ2-7; 9 nucleotides line up with TRBD2. Germline loops: CDR1 MNHEY, CDR2 SVGEGT. The CDR3 extends over 13 amino acids. With V trimmed by 6 bases and J by 3 bases, 3 bases remained unmatched. The CDR3 region has the DNA TGTGCCAGCAGAGAACTAGCGGGCTACGAGCAGTACTTC. This sequence encodes CASRELAGYEQYF.

Concerning this clonotype itself: A read error is likely, as this CDR3 ends without the conserved phenylalanine or tryptophan. This chain uses TRBV30 with TRBJ2-7; weak D call: TRBD2 (6 bases). The ends were cut back, 3 bases at V and 0 bases at J, with 9 bases in the middle. Germline CDR1 reads GTSNPN; CDR2 reads SVGIG (reference sequence). The CDR3 extends over 13 amino acids. CDR3 protein: CAWRDYSSYEQYL. The CDR3 coding sequence is TGTGCCTGGAGGGACTATAGCTCCTACGAGCAGTACCTC.

In regard to this clonotype: The conserved final phenylalanine or tryptophan is absent from the CDR3, which likely points to a read error. This chain connects TRBV28 to TRBJ2-6, with D possibly TRBD1 on 6 matching bases. Germline CDR1 and CDR2: MDHEN and SYDVKM. The CDR3 runs 20 residues. V lost 3 bases and J 0 bases, leaving 21 bases between the germline ends. CDR3 nucleotides: TGTGCCAGCAGTTTTTCTATTCGGGACAAGGCTACCTCTGGGGCCAACGTCCTGACTATC. Amino acids: CASSFSIRDKATSGANVLTI.

Details on this clonotype: A single base separates this from a much larger clone, so it may be a read error. The conserved phenylalanine or tryptophan is not found at the CDR3 terminus, so this likely reflects a read error. The rearrangement uses TRBV5-5 and TRBJ1-5; unclear D gene. Germline loops: CDR1 SGHKS, CDR2 YYEKEE (reference sequence). With 2 bases removed from V and 1 base from J, the gap between germline ends came to 7 bases. The CDR3 contains 14 residues. The CDR3 nucleotides read TGTGCCAGCAGCTTTTGGCAGAGCAATCAGCCCCAGCATCTT. Its protein product is CASSFWQSNQPQHL.

This clonotype was recorded at least ten times. The chain joins TRBV6-6 to TRBJ1-5, with D possibly TRBD1 on 5 matching bases. The CDR3 is 14 residues long. Trimming stripped 2 bases from V and 7 bases from J, with 12 bases between. Germline CDR1 and CDR2: MNHNY and SVGAGI (reference sequence). As DNA, the CDR3 is TGTGCCAGCAGTTACGGGCAGGGAGGACAGCCCCAGCATTTT. This gives the protein CASSYGQGGQPQHF.

This clonotype was counted many times. The genes are TRBV7-8 and TRBJ1-5; possible D gene TRBD1, 5 bases. Per the germline V gene, CDR1 is SGHVS and CDR2 is FQNEAQ. Trimming removed 5 bases at V and 5 bases at J, with 19 bases between. The length of the CDR3 is 16 residues. The DNA of the CDR3 is TGTGCCAGCAGCCACCGAATCCAAAGGGGAGATCAGCCCCAGCATTTT. This sequence encodes CASSHRIQRGDQPQHF.

CDR3 sequence reads: CASSVGRTNEQFF. In DNA, the CDR3 is TGTGCCAGTAGTGTGGGCAGGACCAATGAGCAGTTCTTC. V usage is TRBV19 and J usage is TRBJ2-1, with D unresolved. Trimming stripped 5 bases from V and 6 bases from J, with 11 bases between. Per germline, CDR1 LNHDA and CDR2 SQIVND (reference sequence). This CDR3 has 13 residues.

The chain employs TRBV7-9 and TRBJ2-7; TRBD2 matches 7 bases. CDR3 length equals 14 residues. Germline V gene lookup returns CDR1 SEHNR and CDR2 FQNEAQ (reference sequence). The CDR3: CAGSGVQVPYEQYF. CDR3 sequence (DNA): TGTGCGGGCAGCGGGGTTCAGGTCCCCTACGAGCAGTACTTC.

This clonotype was counted ten times or more. The chain joins TRBV29-1 to TRBJ1-1; the D is unclear. The CDR3 runs 14 residues. From germline, CDR1 is SQVTM and CDR2 ANQGSEA. V lost 2 bases, J lost 7 bases, and 17 bases lay in between. For the CDR3, the DNA is TGCAGCGTTGAACATAGGGCCGTGCACGTTGAAGCTTTCTTT. This codes for CSVEHRAVHVEAFF.